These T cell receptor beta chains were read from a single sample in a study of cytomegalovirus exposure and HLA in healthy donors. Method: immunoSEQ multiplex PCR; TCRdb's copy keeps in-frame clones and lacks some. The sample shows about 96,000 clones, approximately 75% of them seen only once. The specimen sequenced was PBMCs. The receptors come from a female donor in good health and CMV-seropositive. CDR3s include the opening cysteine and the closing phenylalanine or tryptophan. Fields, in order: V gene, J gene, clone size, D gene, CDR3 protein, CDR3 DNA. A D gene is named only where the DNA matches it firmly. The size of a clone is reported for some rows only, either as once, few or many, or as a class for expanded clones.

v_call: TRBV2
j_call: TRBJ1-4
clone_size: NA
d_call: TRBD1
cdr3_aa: CASSARDRLNEKLFF
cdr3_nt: TGTGCCAGCAGTGCCCGGGACAGGCTTAATGAAAAACTGTTTTTT

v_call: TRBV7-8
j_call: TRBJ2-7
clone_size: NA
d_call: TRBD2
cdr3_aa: CASSYRSGVYEQYF
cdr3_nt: TGTGCCAGCAGCTACCGTAGCGGGGTCTACGAGCAGTACTTC

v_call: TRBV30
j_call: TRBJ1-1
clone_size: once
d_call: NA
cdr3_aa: CAWSVGPSTEAFF
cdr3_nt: TGTGCCTGGAGTGTGGGGCCCAGTACTGAAGCTTTCTTT

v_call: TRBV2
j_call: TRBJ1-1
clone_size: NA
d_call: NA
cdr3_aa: CASSGGGINTEAFF
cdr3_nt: TGTGCCAGCAGTGGTGGAGGAATCAACACTGAAGCTTTCTTT

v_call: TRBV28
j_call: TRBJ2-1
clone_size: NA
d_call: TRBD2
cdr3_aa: CASSPGTSVNEQFF
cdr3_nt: TGTGCCAGCAGTCCCGGGACTAGCGTCAATGAGCAGTTCTTC

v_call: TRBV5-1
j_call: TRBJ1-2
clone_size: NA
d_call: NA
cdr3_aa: CASSLDPSNYGYTF
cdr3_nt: TGCGCCAGCAGCTTGGATCCGTCCAACTATGGCTACACCTTC

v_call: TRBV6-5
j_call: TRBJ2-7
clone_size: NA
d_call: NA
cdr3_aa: CASSYSPTSPYEQYF
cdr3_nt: TGTGCCAGCAGTTATTCCCCTACCTCCCCCTACGAGCAGTACTTC

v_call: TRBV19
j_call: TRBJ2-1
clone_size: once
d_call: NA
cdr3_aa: CASSPRGGDRNEQFF
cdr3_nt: TGTGCCAGTAGCCCTAGGGGGGGGGATCGGAATGAGCAGTTCTTC

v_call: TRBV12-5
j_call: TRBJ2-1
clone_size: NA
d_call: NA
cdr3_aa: CASGPTGNEQFF
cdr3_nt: TGTGCTAGTGGTCCTACCGGGAATGAGCAGTTCTTC

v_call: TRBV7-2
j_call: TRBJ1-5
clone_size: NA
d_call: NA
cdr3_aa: CASSLTRQRNQPQHF
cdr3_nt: TGTGCCAGCAGCTTAACCAGACAGCGCAATCAGCCCCAGCATTTT

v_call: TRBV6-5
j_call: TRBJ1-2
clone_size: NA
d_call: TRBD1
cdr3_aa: CASSPEGQRSYGYTF
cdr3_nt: TGTGCCAGCAGCCCAGAGGGACAGCGAAGCTATGGCTACACCTTC

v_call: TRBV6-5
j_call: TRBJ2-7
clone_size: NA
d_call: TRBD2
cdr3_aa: CASSFSGSSYEQYF
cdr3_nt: TGTGCCAGCAGCTTTAGCGGGAGCTCCTACGAGCAGTACTTC

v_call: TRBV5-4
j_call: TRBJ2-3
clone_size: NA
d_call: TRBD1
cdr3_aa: CASSRNRDSDTQYF
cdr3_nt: TGTGCCAGCAGCCGAAACCGGGACAGCGATACGCAGTATTTT